A single T cell receptor beta chain is shown here with its context. Its specificity is unknown. The CDR3 is 17 residues long. In germline, CDR1 is WNHNN, CDR2 SYGVQD (reference sequence). Trimming cost V 2 bases and J 6 bases, with 20 bases left between them. Here immunoSEQ multiplex PCR was the method, and the copy in TCRdb shows in-frame clones only, minus some. Found here are roughly 180,000 clones, 87% of them singletons; the top ten hold about 3%. The data derive from a study of T cell responses to AZD1222 COVID-19 vaccine. The study, taken as a whole, reports: Targeting of unmutated variant regions was reportedly seen in nearly half of spike-specific TCRs.

The receptor was isolated from an adult in good health. The sequencing here drew on peripheral blood, taken on day 0 of MenACWY control vaccination. The chain carries TRBV10-1 and TRBJ1-5; D call uncertain. CDR3 DNA sequence: TGCGCCAGCAGTGAGGCGCAGGTGCCCAAGGACGGTCAGCCCCAGCATTTT. Amino acids: CASSEAQVPKDGQPQHF.